This TCR beta chain was observed in a study of blood T cell repertoires in COVID-19. About the research overall: T cells, B-cell-depleted T cells, or PBMCs provided the cDNA or gDNA that served as material.

The CDR3 is 15 amino acids. V gave up 0 bases and J gave up 3 bases; unmatched junction bases: 2. Germline V gene lookup returns CDR1 SGHKS and CDR2 YYEKEE (reference sequence). As originally analysed: How many nucleated cells were present was estimated from reference gene primer amplification. TCRdb's table, derived via immunoSEQ multiplex PCR, lists solely in-frame clones and lacks some. The V and J calls and clone size come from that table; D and trimming were worked out from the DNA. The sample has about 130,000 clones, over 75% seen once. The receptor was derived from a man older than 75 with active or convalescent COVID-19. V gene TRBV5-5 combines with J gene TRBJ2-7; 11 bases line up with TRBD2. The source material was peripheral blood. The CDR3 bases are TGTGCCAGCAGCTTGGCTAGCGGGGGGTTCTACGAGCAGTACTTC. Translating it yields CASSLASGGFYEQYF.